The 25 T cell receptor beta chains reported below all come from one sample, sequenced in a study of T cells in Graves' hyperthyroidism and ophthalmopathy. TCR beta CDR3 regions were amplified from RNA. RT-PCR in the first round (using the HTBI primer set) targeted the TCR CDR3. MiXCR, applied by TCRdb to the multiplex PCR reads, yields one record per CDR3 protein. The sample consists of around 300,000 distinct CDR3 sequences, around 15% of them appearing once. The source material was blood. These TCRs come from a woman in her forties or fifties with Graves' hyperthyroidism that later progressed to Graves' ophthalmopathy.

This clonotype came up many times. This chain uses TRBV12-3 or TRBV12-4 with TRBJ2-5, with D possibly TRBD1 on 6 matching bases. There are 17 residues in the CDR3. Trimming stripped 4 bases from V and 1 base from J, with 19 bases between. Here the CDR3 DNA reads TGTGCCAGCAGTTCCTTCAGATCCGGACAGCCCCAAGAGACCCAGTACTTC. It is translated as CASSSFRSGQPQETQYF.

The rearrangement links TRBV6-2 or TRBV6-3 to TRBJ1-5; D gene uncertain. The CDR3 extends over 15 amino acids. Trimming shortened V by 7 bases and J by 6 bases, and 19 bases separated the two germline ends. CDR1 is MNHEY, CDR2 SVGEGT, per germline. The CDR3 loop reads CASTLAGREVQPQHF. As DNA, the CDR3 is TGTGCCAGCACCCTGGCAGGTCGGGAGGTTCAGCCCCAGCATTTT.

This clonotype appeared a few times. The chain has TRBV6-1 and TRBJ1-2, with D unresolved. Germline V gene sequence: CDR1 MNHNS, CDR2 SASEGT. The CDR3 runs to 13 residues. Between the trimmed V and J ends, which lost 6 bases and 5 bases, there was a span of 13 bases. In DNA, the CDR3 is TGTGCCAGCAGCCTTGATTTCCTTTATGGCTACACCTTC. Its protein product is CASSLDFLYGYTF.

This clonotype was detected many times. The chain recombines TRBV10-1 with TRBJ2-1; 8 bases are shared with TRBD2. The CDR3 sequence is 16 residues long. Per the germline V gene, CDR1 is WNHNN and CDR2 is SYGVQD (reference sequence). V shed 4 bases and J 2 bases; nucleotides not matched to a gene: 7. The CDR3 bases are TGCGCCAGCAGTGGGGGACGGGAGGGGACCTACAATGAGCAGTTCTTC. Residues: CASSGGREGTYNEQFF.

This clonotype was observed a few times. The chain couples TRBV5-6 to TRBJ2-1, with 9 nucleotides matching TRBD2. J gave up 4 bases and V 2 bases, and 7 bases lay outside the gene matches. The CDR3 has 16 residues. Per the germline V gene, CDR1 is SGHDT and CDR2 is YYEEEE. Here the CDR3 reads CASSFLSSGSYNEQFF. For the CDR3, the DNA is TGTGCCAGCAGCTTTCTAAGTAGCGGGAGTTACAATGAGCAGTTCTTC.

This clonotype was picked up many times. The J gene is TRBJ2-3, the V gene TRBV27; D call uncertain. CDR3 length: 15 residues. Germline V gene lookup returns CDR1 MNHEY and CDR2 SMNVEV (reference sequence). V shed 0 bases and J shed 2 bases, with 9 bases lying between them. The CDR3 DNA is TGTGCCAGCAGTTTATCCCGCGGCTACACAGATACGCAGTATTTT. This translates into CASSLSRGYTDTQYF.

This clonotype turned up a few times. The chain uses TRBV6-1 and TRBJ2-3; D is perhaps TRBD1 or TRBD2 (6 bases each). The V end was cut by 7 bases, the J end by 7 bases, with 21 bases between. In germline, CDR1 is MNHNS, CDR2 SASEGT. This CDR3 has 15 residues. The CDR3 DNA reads TGTGCCAGCATTGGTTCGGGGGCGACCCATCATACGCAGTATTTT. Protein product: CASIGSGATHHTQYF.

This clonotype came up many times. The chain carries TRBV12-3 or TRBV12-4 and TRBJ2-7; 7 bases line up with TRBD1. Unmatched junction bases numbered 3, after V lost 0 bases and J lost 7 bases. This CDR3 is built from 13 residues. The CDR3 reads CASSLARGTEQYF. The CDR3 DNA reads TGTGCCAGCAGTTTAGCCAGGGGGACAGAGCAGTACTTC.

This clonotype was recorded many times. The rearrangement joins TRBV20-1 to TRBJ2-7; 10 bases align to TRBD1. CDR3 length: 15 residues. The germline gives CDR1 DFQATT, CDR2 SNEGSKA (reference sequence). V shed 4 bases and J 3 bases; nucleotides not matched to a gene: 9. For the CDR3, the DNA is TGCAGTGCTATTAACCGGGACAGGGGTAGCTACGAGCAGTACTTC. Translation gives CSAINRDRGSYEQYF.

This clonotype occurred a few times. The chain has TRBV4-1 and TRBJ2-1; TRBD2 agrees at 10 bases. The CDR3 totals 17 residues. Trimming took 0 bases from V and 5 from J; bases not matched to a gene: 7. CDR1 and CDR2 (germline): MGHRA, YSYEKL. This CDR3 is CASSQDGLAGVNNEQFF. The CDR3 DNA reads TGCGCCAGCAGCCAAGACGGGCTAGCGGGAGTCAACAATGAGCAGTTCTTC.

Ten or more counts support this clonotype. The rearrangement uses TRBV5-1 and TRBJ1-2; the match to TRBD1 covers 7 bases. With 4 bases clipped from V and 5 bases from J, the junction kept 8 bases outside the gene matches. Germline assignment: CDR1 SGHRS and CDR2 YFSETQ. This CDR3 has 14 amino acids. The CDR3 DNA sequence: TGCGCCAGCAGCGCCTCGGGACAGACTTATGGCTACACCTTC. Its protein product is CASSASGQTYGYTF.

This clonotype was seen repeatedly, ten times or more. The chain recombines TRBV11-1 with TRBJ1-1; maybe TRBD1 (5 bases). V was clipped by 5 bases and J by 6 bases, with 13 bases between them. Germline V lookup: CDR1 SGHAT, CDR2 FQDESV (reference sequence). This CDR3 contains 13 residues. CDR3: CASSPKTESEAFF. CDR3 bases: TGTGCCAGCAGCCCCAAGACAGAGTCTGAAGCTTTCTTT.

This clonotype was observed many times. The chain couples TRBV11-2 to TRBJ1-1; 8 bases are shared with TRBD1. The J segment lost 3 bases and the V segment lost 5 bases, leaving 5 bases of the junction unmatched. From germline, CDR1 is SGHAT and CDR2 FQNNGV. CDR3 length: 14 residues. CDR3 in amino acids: CASSRTGRDTEAFF. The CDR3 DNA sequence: TGTGCCAGCAGCAGGACAGGGAGGGACACTGAAGCTTTCTTT.

Here the CDR3 reads CANGASGSYNEQFF. CDR3 in DNA: TGTGCCAATGGGGCTAGCGGCTCCTACAATGAGCAGTTCTTC. This chain connects TRBV12-3 or TRBV12-4 to TRBJ2-1; TRBD2 matches 7 bases. The junction had 6 bases not matched to a gene; V was cut back by 10 bases and J by 0 bases. The CDR3 consists of 14 residues.

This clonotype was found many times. CDR3 bases: TGTGCCAGCAGTGTCTACAGGGAACTCCACTCTGGAAACACCATATATTTT. Amino acid sequence: CASSVYRELHSGNTIYF. V is TRBV6-1 and J is TRBJ1-3; a weak D match, TRBD1 (6 bases). Trimming removed 4 bases from V and 0 bases from J, with 16 bases in between. CDR3 length: 17 residues. Germline V gene sequence: CDR1 MNHNS, CDR2 SASEGT.

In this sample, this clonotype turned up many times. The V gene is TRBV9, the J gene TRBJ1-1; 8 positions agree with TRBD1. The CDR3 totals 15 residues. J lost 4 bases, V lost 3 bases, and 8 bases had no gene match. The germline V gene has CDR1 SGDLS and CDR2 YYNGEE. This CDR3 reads CASSGPGGPSTEAFF. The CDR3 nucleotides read TGTGCCAGCAGCGGACCAGGGGGCCCCAGCACTGAAGCTTTCTTT.

The CDR3 reads CASSRNRGMNEQYF. The CDR3 DNA reads TGTGCCAGCAGCAGGAACAGGGGAATGAACGAGCAGTACTTC. The J gene is TRBJ2-7, the V gene TRBV13; 7 bases are a match to TRBD1. The J segment lost 5 bases and the V segment lost 5 bases, leaving 9 bases of the junction unmatched. This CDR3 has 14 amino acids. Germline V lookup: CDR1 PRHDT, CDR2 FYEKMQ (reference sequence).

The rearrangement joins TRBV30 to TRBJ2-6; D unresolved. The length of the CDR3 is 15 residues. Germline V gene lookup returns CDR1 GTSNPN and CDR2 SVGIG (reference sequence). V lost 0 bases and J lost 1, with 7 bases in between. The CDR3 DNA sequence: TGTGCCTGGAGTGTTATGGGGTCTGGGGCCAACGTCCTGACTTTC. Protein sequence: CAWSVMGSGANVLTF.

CDR3 region: CSAQGRASGSYGYTF. CDR3 DNA: TGCAGTGCCCAAGGTCGTGCTAGCGGGAGCTATGGCTACACCTTC. The chain uses TRBV20-1 and TRBJ1-2; no definite D call. V dropped 6 bases and J dropped 4 bases, with 21 bases sitting between them. Germline V gene data show CDR1 as DFQATT and CDR2 as SNEGSKA (reference sequence). The CDR3 contains 15 residues.

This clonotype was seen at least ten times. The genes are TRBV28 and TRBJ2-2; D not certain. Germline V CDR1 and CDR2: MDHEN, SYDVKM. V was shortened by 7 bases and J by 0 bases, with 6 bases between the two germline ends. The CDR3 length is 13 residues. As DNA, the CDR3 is TGTGCCAGCATCTCTGCGAACACCGGGGAGCTGTTTTTT. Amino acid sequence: CASISANTGELFF.

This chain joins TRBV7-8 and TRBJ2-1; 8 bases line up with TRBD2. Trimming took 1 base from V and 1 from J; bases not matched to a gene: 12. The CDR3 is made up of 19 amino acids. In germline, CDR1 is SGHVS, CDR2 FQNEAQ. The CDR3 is CASSLVPAGVPGSYNEQFF. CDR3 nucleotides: TGTGCCAGCAGCTTAGTTCCAGCGGGAGTCCCGGGGTCCTACAATGAGCAGTTCTTC.

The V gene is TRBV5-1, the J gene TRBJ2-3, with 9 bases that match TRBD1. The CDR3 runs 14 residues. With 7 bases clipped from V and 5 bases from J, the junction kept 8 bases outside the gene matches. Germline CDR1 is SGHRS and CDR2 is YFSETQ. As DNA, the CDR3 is TGCGCCAGCGGCTCGGGACAGGGATTAGATACGCAGTATTTT. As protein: CASGSGQGLDTQYF.

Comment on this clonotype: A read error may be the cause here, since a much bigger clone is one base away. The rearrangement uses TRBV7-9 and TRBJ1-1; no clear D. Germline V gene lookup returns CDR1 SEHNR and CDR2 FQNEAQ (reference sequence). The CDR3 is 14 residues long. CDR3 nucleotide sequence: TGTGTCAGCAGCTTGCCCCAGGTAAACACTGAAGCTTTCTTT. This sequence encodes CVSSLPQVNTEAFF.

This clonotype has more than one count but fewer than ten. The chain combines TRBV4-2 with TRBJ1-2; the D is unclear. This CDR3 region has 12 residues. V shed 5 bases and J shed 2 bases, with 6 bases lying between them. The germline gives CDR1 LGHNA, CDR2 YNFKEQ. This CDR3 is CASSSINYGYTF. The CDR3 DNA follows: TGTGCCAGCAGCTCGATAAACTATGGCTACACCTTC.

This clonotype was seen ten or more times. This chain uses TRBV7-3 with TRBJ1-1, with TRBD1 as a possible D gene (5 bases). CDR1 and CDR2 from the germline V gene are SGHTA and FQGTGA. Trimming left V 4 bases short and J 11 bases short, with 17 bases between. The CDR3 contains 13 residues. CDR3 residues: CASSSSRGVGAFF. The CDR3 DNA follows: TGTGCCAGCAGCTCCAGTCGGGGGGTGGGCGCTTTCTTT. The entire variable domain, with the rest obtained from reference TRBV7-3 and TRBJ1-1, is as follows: GAGVSQTPSNKVTEKGKYVELRCDPISGHTALYWYRQSLGQGPEFLIYFQGTGAADDSGLPNDRFFAVRPEGSVSTLKIQRTERGDSAVYLCASSSSRGVGAFFGQGTRLTVV.